One and the same sample provided the 17 T cell receptor gamma chains below, sequenced in a study of γδ T cells in repeated Plasmodium falciparum infection (dated by TCRdb to about 2021). Vgamma9/Vdelta2+ and Vdelta2-negative gammadelta T cell populations were flow-sorted from peripheral blood mononuclear cells for bulk TCR repertoire analysis. Receptor libraries were prepared by multiplex PCR. TCRdb shows the sequencer as Illumina MiSeq. TCRdb processed the public reads again with the CATT caller, after which rows with matching DNA were combined. A total of 25,000 to 35,000 gamma-chain clones appear in this sample, 1.4% of them only once. Jointly, the top ten make up 19% of the sample. Sequences were obtained from gamma-delta T cells from blood. The source is a pool of human donors (malaria-infected and uninfected, not separated).

At least ten counts were recorded for this clone. The TCRdb protein, from a much larger clone, departs from this DNA's translation at residue 10, likely by read error; the protein shown derives from the DNA. This rearrangement joins TRGV2 to TRGJ1 or TRGJ2. V trimming: 1 base; J trimming: 3 bases; junction bases outside the gene matches: 12. Germline V gene data show CDR1 as EGSNGY and CDR2 as YDSYNSKV. This CDR3 region has 16 residues. CDR3 sequence (DNA): TGTGCCACCTGGGACGGAATCCTTCCGAGTTATTATAAGAAACTCTTT. Translating gives CATWDGILPSYYKKLF.

This clone was seen repeatedly, ten times or more. The TCRdb record carries a much larger clone's protein, which differs from this DNA's translation at residue 11; a read error is the likely cause, and the protein listed here is the DNA translation. This rearrangement joins TRGV3 to TRGJ1 or TRGJ2. Germline CDR1 is VTNTFY and CDR2 is YDVSTARD (reference sequence). This CDR3 region has 13 residues. The CDR3 sequence is CATWDRPYYKELF. DNA of the CDR3: TGTGCCACCTGGGACAGACCCTATTATAAGGAACTCTTT.

This clone turned up a few times. TCRdb pairs this DNA with a much larger clone's protein that differs at residue 13, likely a read error; the protein shown was translated from the DNA. The chain links TRGV9 to TRGJP. In the absence of a J gene in TCRdb, the DNA was matched to germline to assign it here. Germline CDR1 and CDR2: GITISATS and ISYDGTV (reference sequence). The CDR3 is made up of 20 amino acids. The CDR3 loop is CALWEVPTWEKEFGKKIKVF. The CDR3 bases are TGTGCCTTGTGGGAGGTCCCAACCTGGGAGAAAGAGTTTGGCAAAAAAATCAAGGTATTT.

A remark on this clone: A far bigger clonotype differs at one base, so this is likely a read error. Other nucleotide sequences from this sample produce the same CDR3. The CDR3 DNA follows: TGTGCCTTGTGGGAGGTGCAAAGAGGTTATAAGAAACTCTTT. This translates into CALWEVQRGYKKLF. V is TRGV9 and J is TRGJ1 or TRGJ2. No J gene was available from TCRdb, and it was assigned here by a germline match of the DNA. With 0 bases clipped from V and 6 bases from J, the junction kept 8 bases outside the gene matches. Germline V gene sequence: CDR1 GITISATS, CDR2 ISYDGTV (reference sequence). The CDR3 is made up of 14 amino acids.

This clone was counted a few times. The TCRdb record carries a much larger clone's protein, which differs from this DNA's translation at residue 14; a read error is the likely cause, and the protein listed here is the DNA translation. The chain joins TRGV9 to TRGJP. In the absence of a J gene in TCRdb, the DNA was matched to germline to assign it here. The CDR3 runs 20 residues. Germline values: CDR1 GITISATS, CDR2 ISYDGTV (reference sequence). This CDR3 is CALWEVPTWEKELSKKIKVF. The CDR3, as DNA: TGTGCCTTGTGGGAGGTCCCAACCTGGGAGAAAGAGTTGAGCAAAAAAATCAAGGTATTT.

This clone was counted at least ten times. The TCRdb protein comes from a much larger clone and disagrees with this DNA's translation at residue 5, likely due to a read error; the protein given here is derived from the DNA. J is TRGJ1 or TRGJ2 and V is TRGV2. Germline matching of the DNA provided the J gene here, since TCRdb leaves it blank. V shed 4 bases and J 11 bases; nucleotides not matched to a gene: 11. The CDR3 totals 12 residues. Looked up from germline, CDR1 is EGSNGY and CDR2 is YDSYNSKV. This chain's CDR3 is CATWEGGHEKLF. DNA for the CDR3: TGTGCCACCTGGGAAGGAGGGCATGAGAAACTCTTT.

This clone was seen only a few times. This likely traces to a read error, being one base from a far larger clone. The sample contains more than one DNA sequence encoding this CDR3. The chain joins TRGV3 to TRGJ1 or TRGJ2. TCRdb supplies no J gene; here it was assigned by aligning the nucleotide sequence to germline. Trimming took 0 bases from V and 7 from J; bases not matched to a gene: 6. Germline lookup yields CDR1 VTNTFY and CDR2 YDVSTARD (reference sequence). This CDR3 has 13 residues. In DNA form, the CDR3 reads TGTGCCACCTGGGACAGGGGTTACTATAAGAAACTCTTT. This encodes CATWDRGYYKKLF.

This clone was detected only a few times. The protein that TCRdb holds for this DNA derives from a much larger clone and differs from the translated DNA at residue 3, which likely indicates a read error; the protein shown here is translated from the DNA. The V call is TRGV3, the J call TRGJ1 or TRGJ2. TCRdb lists no J gene, so it was determined here by aligning the DNA to germline. This CDR3 is built from 13 residues. Looked up from germline, CDR1 is VTNTFY and CDR2 is YDVSTARD (reference sequence). The DNA for the CDR3 is TGTGCCCCCTGGGACACCTCTTATTATAAGAAACTCTTT. Protein product: CAPWDTSYYKKLF.

This clone was observed a handful of times. TCRdb lists the protein of a much larger clone for this DNA, which differs at residue 3, so this is likely a read error; the protein given here is translated from the DNA itself. The chain couples TRGV3 to TRGJ1 or TRGJ2. Here the J gene came from matching the DNA to germline, since TCRdb omits it. The CDR3 runs 13 residues. From germline, CDR1 is VTNTFY and CDR2 YDVSTARD (reference sequence). CDR3 protein: CAAWDMGYYKKLF. CDR3 sequence (DNA): TGTGCCGCCTGGGACATGGGATATTATAAGAAACTCTTT.

A note on this clone: TCRdb shows a much larger clone's protein in place of this DNA's translation, and the two differ at residue 13, likely through a read error; the protein shown is translated from the DNA. This chain joins TRGV4 and TRGJP. The J gene, absent from TCRdb, was called here by matching the DNA to germline. CDR1 EGSTGY and CDR2 YDSYTSSV come from the germline V gene. V trimming: 4 bases; J trimming: 23 bases; junction bases outside the gene matches: 17. The CDR3 contains 14 residues. The CDR3 DNA reads TGTGCCACCTGGGAAGATACCACTGGTTGGTTCAAGGTATTT. It yields the protein CATWEDTTGWFKVF.

This clone was seen many times. This chain connects TRGV9 to TRGJP. Trimming removed 2 bases from V and 4 bases from J; junction bases left unmatched: 5. The CDR3 is 17 residues long. Germline loops: CDR1 GITISATS, CDR2 ISYDGTV (reference sequence). The CDR3 reads CALWEDQQELGKKIKVF. As DNA, the CDR3 is TGTGCCTTGTGGGAGGACCAACAAGAGTTGGGCAAAAAAATCAAGGTATTT.

Worth noting for this clone: The TCRdb record carries a much larger clone's protein, which differs from this DNA's translation at residue 11; a read error is the likely cause, and the protein listed here is the DNA translation. The V gene is TRGV5, the J gene TRGJ1 or TRGJ2. The germline V gene encodes CDR1 VINAFY and CDR2 YDVSNSKD. CDR3 length: 13 amino acids. CDR3 amino acids: CATWDGSWYKELF. As DNA, the CDR3 is TGTGCCACCTGGGACGGGTCATGGTATAAGGAACTCTTT.

About this clone: The protein TCRdb lists belongs to a much larger clone and differs from this DNA's translation at residue 3, which points to a read error; the protein shown is made from the DNA. For the CDR3, the DNA is TGTGCCGCCTGGGACAGGCTCCATGGTAAGAAACTCTTT. It specifies CAAWDRLHGKKLF. V is TRGV3 and J is TRGJ1 or TRGJ2. Because TCRdb records no J gene, it was assigned here through a match of the DNA to germline. The CDR3 loop spans 13 amino acids. Germline loops: CDR1 VTNTFY, CDR2 YDVSTARD (reference sequence).

Ten or more counts support this clone. A far larger clone is a single base away, which makes a read error likely. Other DNA sequences in the sample encode the same CDR3. J gene calling gave no result, while the V gene is TRGV8. Germline V gene data show CDR1 as VENAVY and CDR2 as YDSYNSRV. The CDR3 covers 11 residues. In nucleotides, the CDR3 is TGTGCCACCTGGAAAGGGCATAAGAAGCTCTTT. It is translated as CATWKGHKKLF.

This clone appeared many times. Since a far larger clone is one base different, this is likely a read error. Different DNA sequences within this sample yield the same CDR3. The V gene call is TRGV9, and the J gene call is absent. The CDR3 loop spans 13 amino acids. Germline-derived CDR1 and CDR2 are GITISATS and ISYDGTV (reference sequence). The CDR3, as DNA: TGTGCCTTGTGGGAGGTCGGGAATTATAAGAAGCTCTTT. Its translation is CALWEVGNYKKLF.

In the case of this clone: The protein given by TCRdb reflects a much larger clone and differs at residue 7 from this DNA's translation, likely from a read error; the protein shown is the DNA's translation. The chain couples TRGV4 to TRGJ1 or TRGJ2. The ends lost 3 bases at V and 7 bases at J; junction bases unmatched: 9. CDR1 and CDR2 (germline): EGSTGY, YDSYTSSV. CDR3 length: 13 amino acids. As DNA, the CDR3 is TGTGCCACCTGGGATAACCATATCTATAAGAAACTCTTT. Encoded protein: CATWDNHIYKKLF.

Remarks on this clone: With a much larger clone just one base away, this may be a read error. The chain joins TRGV9 to TRGJP. Assignment of the J gene here rests on matching the DNA to germline, because TCRdb gives none. Germline values: CDR1 GITISATS, CDR2 ISYDGTV (reference sequence). This CDR3 spans 19 amino acids. The CDR3 here is CALWEVRYPQELGKKIKVF. CDR3 bases: TGTGCCCTGTGGGAGGTGCGGTACCCACAAGAGTTGGGCAAAAAAATCAAGGTATTT.